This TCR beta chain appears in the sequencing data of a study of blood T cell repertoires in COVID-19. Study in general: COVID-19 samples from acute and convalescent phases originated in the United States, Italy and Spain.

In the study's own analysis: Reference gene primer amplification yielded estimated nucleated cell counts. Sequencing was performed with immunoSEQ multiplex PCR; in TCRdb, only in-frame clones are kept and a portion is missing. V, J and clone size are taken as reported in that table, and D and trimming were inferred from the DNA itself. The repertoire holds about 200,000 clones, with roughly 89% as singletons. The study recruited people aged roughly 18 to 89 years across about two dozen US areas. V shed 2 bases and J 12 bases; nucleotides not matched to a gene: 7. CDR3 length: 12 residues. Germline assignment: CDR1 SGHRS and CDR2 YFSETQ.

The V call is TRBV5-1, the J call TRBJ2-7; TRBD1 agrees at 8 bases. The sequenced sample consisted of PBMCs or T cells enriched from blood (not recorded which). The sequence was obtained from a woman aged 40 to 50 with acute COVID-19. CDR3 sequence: CASSFDGQGGYF. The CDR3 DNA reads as TGCGCCAGCAGCTTTGACGGACAGGGCGGGTACTTC.